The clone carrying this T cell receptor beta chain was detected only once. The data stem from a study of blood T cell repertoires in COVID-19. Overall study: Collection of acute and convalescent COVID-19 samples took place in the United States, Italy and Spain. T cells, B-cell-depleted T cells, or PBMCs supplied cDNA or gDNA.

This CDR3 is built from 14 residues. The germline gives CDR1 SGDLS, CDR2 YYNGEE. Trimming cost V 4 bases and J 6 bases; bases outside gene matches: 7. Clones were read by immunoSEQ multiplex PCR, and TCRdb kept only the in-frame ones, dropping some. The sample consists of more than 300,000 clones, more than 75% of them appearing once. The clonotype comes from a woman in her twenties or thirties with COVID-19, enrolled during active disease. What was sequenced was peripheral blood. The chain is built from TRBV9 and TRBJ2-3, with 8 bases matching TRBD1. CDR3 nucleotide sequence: TGTGCCAGCAGCCCGCCGGGACAGGTTGATACGCAGTATTTT. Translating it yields CASSPPGQVDTQYF.